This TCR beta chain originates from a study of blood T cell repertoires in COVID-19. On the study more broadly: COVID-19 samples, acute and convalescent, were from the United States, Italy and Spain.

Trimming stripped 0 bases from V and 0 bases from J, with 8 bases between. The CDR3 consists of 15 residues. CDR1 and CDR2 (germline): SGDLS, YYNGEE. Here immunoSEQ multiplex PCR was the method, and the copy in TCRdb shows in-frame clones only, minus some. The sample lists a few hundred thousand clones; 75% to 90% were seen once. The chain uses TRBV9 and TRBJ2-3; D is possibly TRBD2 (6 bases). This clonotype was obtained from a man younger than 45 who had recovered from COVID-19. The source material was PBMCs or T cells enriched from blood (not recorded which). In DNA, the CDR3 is TGTGCCAGCAGCGTAGGGGCGGGGAGCACAGATACGCAGTATTTT. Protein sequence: CASSVGAGSTDTQYF.